The sequence of this TCR beta chain was determined in a study of blood T cells in healthy people across ages. Broader study findings: The long-lived group displayed more naive CD4+ cells, plus higher diversity, than the aged donors did.

Primers used in a second PCR of about 6 to 12 cycles were a sample-barcoded 5' primer and a J-beta primer mix. TCRdb fed the 5' RACE reads into MiXCR, producing one record per CDR3 protein. The data hold fewer than 2 million distinct CDR3 sequences, with roughly two fifths observed a single time. For this clonotype: The target antigen is unknown.

The CDR3 has 15 amino acids. Sequencing was performed on blood. The origin of this receptor is a human donor in good health. V and J are TRBV21-1 and TRBJ2-7; the table gives TRBD2 as D, unverified against the DNA. TRBV21-1 constitutes a pseudogene. The CDR3: CASTGTSPHSYEQYF. In nucleotides, the CDR3 is TGTGCCAGCACCGGGACTAGCCCCCACTCCTACGAGCAGTACTTC.